These T cell receptor beta chains were read from a single sample in a study of blood T cells in healthy people across ages. TCRdb re-called the 5' RACE reads with MiXCR, one entry per CDR3 protein. The sample lists around 620,000 distinct CDR3 sequences, 27% occurring once. Sequencing used blood. These receptors originate from a woman in her 70s in good health. CDR3s include the opening cysteine and the closing phenylalanine or tryptophan. A D gene is named only where the DNA matches it firmly. Only some rows state a clone size, as once, few, many or a class for expanded clones.

abundance	len	d_gene	j_gene	v_gene	CDR3aa	CDR3nt
NA	17	TRBD2	TRBJ2-5	TRBV7-3	CASSSTRASGSQETQYF	TGTGCCAGCAGCTCTACTAGGGCTAGCGGATCCCAAGAGACCCAGTACTTC
few	12	NA	TRBJ2-1	TRBV25-1	CASGQLGDEQFF	TGTGCCAGCGGACAGCTTGGGGATGAGCAGTTCTTC
few	18	TRBD2	TRBJ2-6	TRBV18	CASSHRLADRLGASVLTF	TGTGCCAGCTCACACCGACTAGCGGACCGACTTGGGGCCAGCGTCCTGACTTTC
NA	14	NA	TRBJ1-1	TRBV7-9	CASSLEGPNREAFF	TGTGCCAGCAGCTTAGAGGGACCGAACAGGGAAGCTTTCTTT
few	15	TRBD1	TRBJ2-7	TRBV18	CASSPLTGGENEQYF	TGTGCCAGCTCACCCCTGACAGGGGGAGAGAACGAGCAGTACTTC
few	15	NA	TRBJ1-5	TRBV3-1	CASSQDLTGYQPQHF	TGTGCCAGCAGCCAAGATTTAACAGGGTATCAGCCCCAGCATTTT
NA	15	NA	TRBJ1-4	TRBV15	CATSGDHQFGEKLFF	TGTGCCACCAGCGGAGATCATCAGTTTGGCGAAAAACTGTTTTTT
NA	15	NA	TRBJ2-5	TRBV6-5	CASRWLRVGKETQYF	TGTGCCAGCAGATGGTTGAGGGTTGGCAAAGAGACCCAGTACTTC
few	11	NA	TRBJ1-2	TRBV20-1	CSARDLGGYTF	TGCAGTGCTAGAGATTTGGGTGGCTACACCTTC
few	15	NA	TRBJ1-1	TRBV5-1	CASSLATGGNTEAFF	TGCGCCAGCAGCTTGGCCACGGGGGGGAACACTGAAGCTTTCTTT
NA	13	NA	TRBJ1-1	TRBV20-1	CSARRPDSTEAFF	TGCAGTGCTAGAAGGCCAGATAGCACTGAAGCTTTCTTT
NA	16	NA	TRBJ2-1	TRBV5-5	CASTVRLSSSYNEQFF	TGTGCCAGCACCGTCAGGCTAAGCTCCTCCTACAATGAGCAGTTCTTC
NA	15	NA	TRBJ2-2	TRBV7-2	CASSLVGRNTGELFF	TGTGCCAGCAGCTTAGTTGGCAGGAACACCGGGGAGCTGTTTTTT
few	15	TRBD1	TRBJ2-3	TRBV7-3	CASSLVPGQTDTQYF	TGTGCCAGCAGCTTAGTTCCGGGACAGACAGATACGCAGTATTTT
few	16	TRBD1	TRBJ1-2	TRBV11-3	CASSPTGTAKNYGYTF	TGTGCCAGCAGCCCAACCGGGACAGCCAAGAACTATGGCTACACCTTC
few	16	NA	TRBJ2-5	TRBV15	CATSRGDRGSRETQYF	TGTGCCACCAGCAGAGGAGATCGGGGTTCGCGAGAGACCCAGTACTTC
NA	17	TRBD1	TRBJ1-3	TRBV5-5	CASSSGQGILSGNTIYF	TGTGCCAGCAGCTCCGGACAGGGCATCTTATCCGGAAACACCATATATTTT